The T cell receptor beta chain described here comes from a study of neoadjuvant nivolumab and ipilimumab in lung cancer. This table comes from immunoSEQ multiplex PCR, and its TCRdb copy is limited to in-frame clones, with some not included. The sample records 40,000 or so clones, 89% being singletons. From germline, CDR1 is SNHLY and CDR2 FYNNEI. The V and J ends lost 5 bases and 6 bases, in that order; junction bases with no gene match: 13. There are 16 residues in the CDR3. V usage is TRBV2 and J usage is TRBJ2-3, with 8 bases aligning to TRBD2. Sequenced material: peripheral blood, taken before neoadjuvant nivolumab, alone or with ipilimumab. This receptor was obtained from an adult with non-small cell lung cancer. CDR3 amino acids: CASSFKGTRESDTQYF. Here the CDR3 DNA reads TGTGCCAGCAGTTTCAAAGGGACTAGGGAGTCCGATACGCAGTATTTT.